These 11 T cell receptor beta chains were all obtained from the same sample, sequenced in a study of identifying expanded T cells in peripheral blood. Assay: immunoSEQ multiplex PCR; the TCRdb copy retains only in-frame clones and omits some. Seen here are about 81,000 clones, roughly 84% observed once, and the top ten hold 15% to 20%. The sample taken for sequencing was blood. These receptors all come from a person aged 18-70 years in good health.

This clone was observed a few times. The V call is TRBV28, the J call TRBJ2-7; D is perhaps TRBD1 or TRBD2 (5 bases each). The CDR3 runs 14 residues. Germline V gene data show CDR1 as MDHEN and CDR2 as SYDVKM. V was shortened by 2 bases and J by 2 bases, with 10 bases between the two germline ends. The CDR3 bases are TGTGCCAGCAGTTTAGGGACGGTTCCCTACGAGCAGTACTTC. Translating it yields CASSLGTVPYEQYF.

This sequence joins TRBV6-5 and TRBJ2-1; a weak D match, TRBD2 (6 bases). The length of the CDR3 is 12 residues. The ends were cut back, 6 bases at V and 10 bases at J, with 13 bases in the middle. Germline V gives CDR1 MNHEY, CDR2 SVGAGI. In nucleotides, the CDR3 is TGTGCCAGCAGCCGGCCCGCGGGGGAGCAGTTCTTC. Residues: CASSRPAGEQFF.

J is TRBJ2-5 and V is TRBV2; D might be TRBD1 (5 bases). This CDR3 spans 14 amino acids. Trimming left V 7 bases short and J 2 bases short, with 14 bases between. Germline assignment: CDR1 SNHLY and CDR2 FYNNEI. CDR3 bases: TGTGCCAGCACCCTGACTCGACAGCAAGAGACCCAGTACTTC. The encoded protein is CASTLTRQQETQYF. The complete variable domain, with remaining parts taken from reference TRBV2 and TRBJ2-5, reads EPEVTQTPSHQVTQMGQEVILRCVPISNHLYFYWYRQILGQKVEFLVSFYNNEISEKSEIFDDQFSVERPDGSNFTLKIRSTKLEDSAMYFCASTLTRQQETQYFGPGTRLLVL.

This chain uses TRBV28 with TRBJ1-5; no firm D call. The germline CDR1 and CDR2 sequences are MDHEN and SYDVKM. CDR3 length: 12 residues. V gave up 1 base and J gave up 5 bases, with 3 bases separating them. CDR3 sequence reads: CASSLSDQPQHF. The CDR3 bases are TGTGCCAGCAGTTTATCCGATCAGCCCCAGCATTTT.

CDR3 DNA sequence: TGTGCCAGCAGTCCCCTTACTAGGGGGGAGACCCAGTACTTC. Protein: CASSPLTRGETQYF. The chain links TRBV28 to TRBJ2-5, with D possibly TRBD1 on 6 matching bases. Germline CDR1 reads MDHEN; CDR2 reads SYDVKM. CDR3 length: 14 residues. Trimming left V 5 bases short and J 5 bases short, with 15 bases between.

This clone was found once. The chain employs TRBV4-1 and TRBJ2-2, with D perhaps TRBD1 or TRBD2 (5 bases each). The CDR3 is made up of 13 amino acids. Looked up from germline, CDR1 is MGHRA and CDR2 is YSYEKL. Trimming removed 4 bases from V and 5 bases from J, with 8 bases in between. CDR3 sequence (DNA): TGCGCCAGCAGCCGGGACGGTACCGGGGAGCTGTTTTTT. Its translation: CASSRDGTGELFF.

In nucleotides, the CDR3 is TGTGCCAGCAGCTCCCCGGGTAGCGCCTCCTACAATGAGCAGTTCTTC. Protein: CASSSPGSASYNEQFF. The J gene is TRBJ2-1, the V gene TRBV7-8, with D perhaps matching TRBD2 (5 bases). This CDR3 contains 16 residues. V was clipped by 4 bases and J by 0 bases, with 13 bases between them. Germline CDR1 SGHVS, CDR2 FQNEAQ.

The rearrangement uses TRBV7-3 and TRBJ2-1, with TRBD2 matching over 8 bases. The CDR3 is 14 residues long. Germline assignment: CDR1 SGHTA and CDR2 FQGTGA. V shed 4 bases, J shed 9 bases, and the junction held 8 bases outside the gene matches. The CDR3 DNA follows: TGTGCCAGCAGCTCCTTAGCGGGGTTGGGTGAGCAGTTCTTC. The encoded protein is CASSSLAGLGEQFF.

The CDR3 DNA sequence: TGCGCCAGCGCGGCGGGGCTCGACACTGAAGCTTTCTTT. As protein: CASAAGLDTEAFF. The chain joins TRBV5-1 to TRBJ1-1; D perhaps matches TRBD1 (5 bases). The CDR3 is 13 residues long. V dropped 7 bases and J dropped 3 bases, with 13 bases sitting between them. The germline V gene encodes CDR1 SGHRS and CDR2 YFSETQ.

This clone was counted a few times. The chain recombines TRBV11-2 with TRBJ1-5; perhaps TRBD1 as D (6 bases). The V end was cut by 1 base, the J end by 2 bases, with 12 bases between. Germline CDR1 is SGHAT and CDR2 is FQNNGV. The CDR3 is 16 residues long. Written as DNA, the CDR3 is TGTGCCAGCAGCTTAGTAGGGGGGCTTGGCAATCAGCCCCAGCATTTT. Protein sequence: CASSLVGGLGNQPQHF.

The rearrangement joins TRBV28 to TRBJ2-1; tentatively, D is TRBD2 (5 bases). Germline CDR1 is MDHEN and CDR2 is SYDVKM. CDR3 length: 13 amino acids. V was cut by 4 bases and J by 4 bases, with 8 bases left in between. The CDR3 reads CASSSTSYNEQFF. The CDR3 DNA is TGTGCCAGCAGTTCTACTAGTTACAATGAGCAGTTCTTC.